The following is a TCR beta chain sequence with its context. The data originate from a study of OX40 agonist ivuxolimab in advanced cancers. This CDR3 is built from 14 residues. The germline V gene has CDR1 MRHNA and CDR2 SNTAGT. Germline trimming cut 6 bases from V and 6 bases from J; bases unmatched to any gene: 8. TCRdb's table, derived via immunoSEQ multiplex PCR, lists solely in-frame clones and lacks some. Found here are 30,000 to 45,000 clones, about 87% of them singletons; the top ten hold 4%. J is TRBJ1-1 and V is TRBV6-4; 9 bases fit TRBD1. The receptor's source is an adult with an advanced solid tumor such as melanoma, head and neck, liver or kidney cancer. Sequenced material: CD4+ or CD8+ T cells sorted from blood, taken in a trial of the OX40 agonist ivuxolimab. The CDR3 reads CASRITGTGSEAFF. DNA for the CDR3: TGTGCCAGCAGAATTACCGGGACAGGGTCTGAAGCTTTCTTT.